The rows below give T cell receptor beta chains drawn from one sample of a study of blood T cell repertoires in COVID-19. Data came from immunoSEQ multiplex PCR; TCRdb stores just in-frame clones and leaves some out. The table includes 30,000 to 45,000 clones, about 90% detected once. Material: peripheral blood. The source is a man in his sixties or seventies with acute or convalescent COVID-19. Both conserved end residues are part of each CDR3.

V,CDR3
TRBV18,CASSPSQGAENEQFF
TRBV3-1/TRBV3-2,CASSPSFGGRPSYEQYF
TRBV2,CASRRDGRGDTQYF
TRBV29-1,CSVPGGGGKYF
TRBV19,CASSKYNRGQTEAFF
TRBV18,CASSLGLAADYEQYF
TRBV9,CASSPHGSGNRETQYF
TRBV7-3,CASSAGTGLETQYF
TRBV7-2,CASSPGTSLNYGYTF
TRBV6-1,CASSESPATNEKLFF
TRBV7-2,CASSSGASMNTEAFF
TRBV7-6,CASSRTGIYEQYF
TRBV7-2,CASSLTRGPGYGYTF
TRBV4-2,CASSLEDSYNEQFF
TRBV19,CASSIEGRGRTQHF
TRBV5-1,CASRTGQGLNEAFF
TRBV20-1,CSASAGHPFNSPLHF
TRBV9,CASSVETANTEAFF
TRBV11-2,CASSVPSHEQYF
TRBV11-2,CASSLTSGANTGELFF
TRBV6-2/TRBV6-3,CASSYSSPDEQYF
TRBV5-1,CASSSSGSSYEQYF
TRBV27,CASSLRTSGSFFNEQFF
TRBV29-1,CSVEEGKGPQHF
TRBV3-1/TRBV3-2,CASSQDSSFYNEQFF
TRBV7-8,CASSPRTSGTYEQYF
TRBV19,CASMGQGGLGNQPQHF
TRBV4-1,CASSQGLPNYGYTF
TRBV4-2,CASSQAGDANIQYF
TRBV4-2,CASSQDPNMNTEAFF
TRBV18,CASSPGQFGPNSNQPQHF
TRBV5-1,CASFGGGSSYNEQFF
TRBV5-1,CASSLGGGDPTGELFF
TRBV10-3,CAISESLAGADTQYF
TRBV18,CASHSGQGNQLGQPQHF
TRBV5-4,CASSPGTRFKDGELFF
TRBV28,CASRKRDQPQHF
TRBV11-2,CASIQGSGNTIYF
TRBV12-5,CASGLGGNEKLFF
TRBV5-4,CASSFGQGREKLFF
TRBV9,CASSVSPFSSDRGRANYGYTF
TRBV20-1,CSASYQETQYF
TRBV7-2,CASSPRLAGGDADTQYF
TRBV4-2,CASSLESSYNSPLHF
TRBV9,CATSGGGGPQETQYF
TRBV5-4,CASSFRLAGENEQYF
TRBV6-5,CASIGSSDYEQYF
TRBV5-1,CASSARPLGLALRYEQYF
TRBV6-5,CASSPHTVSNQPQHF
TRBV4-2,CASSQEGSGGNTGELFF
TRBV27,CASSLSMSSPTYEQYF
TRBV19,CASSIQRGLRNQPQHF
TRBV5-1,CASSLRQGSTGELFF
TRBV7-3,CASSSSLGTKYQETQYF
TRBV28,CASSLSRGLRAEAFF
TRBV5-5,CASSSGGSRTDTQYF
TRBV19,CASSAGQAVETQYF
TRBV12-5,CASGLGTSGETQYF